This record concerns one TCR beta chain sequence. Its target is not known. This record belongs to a study of a mutant IDH1 vaccine in newly diagnosed glioma. Study background: Weeks 1, 3, 5, 7, 11, 15, 19 and 23 were when patients received their eight vaccinations. The treated population exhibited a male proportion of roughly 60%, a female proportion of roughly 40%, and a mean age of about 39 years. Antecedent treatment encompassed radiotherapy, temozolomide, or their combination; the majority received both.

Specified time point: week 11, during vaccination. Every vaccination contained 300 ug of the mutant IDH1 20-mer peptide and was paired with topical imiquimod. New WHO grade 3 or 4 astrocytomas that were IDH1-mutant and ATRX-lost had been found in donors. The V gene's germline CDR1 is SEHNR and CDR2 FQNEAQ (reference sequence). The ends were cut back, 1 base at V and 1 base at J, with 8 bases in the middle. The CDR3 is 14 residues long. Sequencing used immunoSEQ multiplex PCR; TCRdb keeps in-frame clones, though not all of them. The sample carries fewer than 150,000 clones, about nine tenths recorded once.

The rearrangement joins TRBV7-9 to TRBJ2-7; no clear D. This receptor was identified in a woman aged 45-59 years with glioma. The sample was PBMCs, taken from a glioma patient whose treatment included an IDH1 peptide vaccine. CDR3 residues: CASSLESRSYEQYF. The CDR3 DNA reads TGTGCCAGCAGCTTAGAGTCGCGTTCCTACGAGCAGTACTTC. Combining the CDR3 with reference TRBV7-9 and TRBJ2-7 gives the whole variable domain DTGVSQNPRHKITKRGQNVTFRCDPISEHNRLYWYRQTLGQGPEFLTYFQNEAQLEKSRLLSDRFSAERPKGSFSTLEIQRTEQGDSAMYLCASSLESRSYEQYFGPGTRLTVT.